The T cell receptor (beta chain) under discussion was sequenced for a study of radiation and T cells in renal cell carcinoma. General study findings and limits: Pretreatment tumor biopsies were lacking, so baseline clonotypes are unknown. From baseline, blood top tumor clonotypes peaked at 2 weeks post-radiation.

Turning to this clone: Its antigen is not identified.

As to time point: blood 4 weeks post-SBRT, at nephrectomy. The treatment is: 15 Gy SBRT to primary tumor, nephrectomy 4 weeks later. Nephrectomy followed 15 Gy stereotactic body radiation by 4 weeks. Radiation-treated patients gave blood at baseline, week 2 and week 4. Repertoires were generated with immunoSEQ multiplex PCR, while TCRdb's copy carries only in-frame clones and drops some. The table shows 140,000 to 150,000 clones, with approximately 86% occurring only once. This CDR3 is 14 amino acids long. CDR1 and CDR2 (germline): MNHNS, SASEGT. V was trimmed by 1 base and J by 3 bases, leaving 10 bases between them.

The genes are TRBV6-1 and TRBJ2-7; D may be TRBD2 (6 bases). This clonotype originated in a woman between 50 and 59 years old with renal cell carcinoma. The sequencing here drew on blood, taken from a patient whose treatment included radiotherapy and nephrectomy. The CDR3: CASSEVASVYEQYF. The DNA of the CDR3 is TGTGCCAGCAGTGAAGTGGCTAGCGTCTACGAGCAGTACTTC.